This record looks at one T cell receptor (beta chain) sequence and its context. These data belong to a study of monozygotic twins with inflammatory bowel disease. The CDR3 has 14 amino acids. The V gene's germline CDR1 is LNHNV and CDR2 YYDKDF (reference sequence). Reanalyzing the 5' RACE reads, TCRdb keeps one entry per CDR3 protein, without DNA. There are around 380,000 distinct CDR3 sequences in the sample, with 2% to 3% held by the top ten. The TCR sequence derives from a human donor with ulcerative colitis or Crohn's disease, or a healthy co-twin of an affected twin (not recorded which). The sequencing input was blood. The chain uses TRBV15 and TRBJ1-2. Here the CDR3 reads CATKKAKDFYGYTF.